The rows below give T cell receptor beta chains drawn from one sample of a study of patients and donors after allogeneic stem cell transplantation. Via MiXCR, TCRdb re-called the RT-PCR reads, giving one row per CDR3 protein. Of roughly 880,000 distinct CDR3 sequences in the sample, under 20% were seen once. The specimen was blood, either unsorted or a sorted T cell fraction (not recorded which). These receptors were taken from a human donor who was either an allogeneic HSCT recipient or a stem cell or donor lymphocyte infusion donor (not recorded which). It is not recorded whose cells these are; they may come from a transplant donor. CDR3s include the opening cysteine and the closing phenylalanine or tryptophan. The D gene is left open where the match is weak. Not every row has a clone size; where given, it reads once, few, many or a size class.

j_call,clone_size,d_call,v_call,cdr3_length,cdr3_nt,cdr3_aa
TRBJ2-7,many,TRBD2,TRBV7-2,15,TGTGCCAGCAGCTTGACTAGCGGGAGGTCCTACGAGCAGTACTTC,CASSLTSGRSYEQYF
TRBJ2-3,few,-,TRBV20-1,12,TGCAGTGCTGGAGGGAGCACAGATACGCAGTATTTT,CSAGGSTDTQYF
TRBJ2-7,-,-,TRBV15,14,TGTGCCACCAGCAGAGACTACACCACCTACGAGCAGTACTTC,CATSRDYTTYEQYF
TRBJ2-1,few,-,TRBV19,15,TGTGCCAGTAGTATTTCTAGCGCAAATAACAATGAGCAGTTCTTC,CASSISSANNNEQFF
TRBJ1-5,-,-,TRBV7-2,14,TGTGCCAGCAGCTCAGAGGGGGGGAGTCAGCCCCAGCATTTT,CASSSEGGSQPQHF
TRBJ2-1,-,-,TRBV9,15,TGTGCCAGCAGCGTTGGCGGTAACTCCTACAATGAGCAGTTCTTC,CASSVGGNSYNEQFF
TRBJ2-6,-,-,TRBV5-4,17,TGTGCCAGCAGGGCGGGACGGACGAGCTCTGGGGCCAACGTCCTGACTTTC,CASRAGRTSSGANVLTF
TRBJ2-7,many,-,TRBV29-1,12,TGCAGCGTCGCGGGACAGCACTACGAGCAGTACTTC,CSVAGQHYEQYF
TRBJ2-3,few,-,TRBV4-1,13,TGCGCCAGCAGCCAAGATCGGGTAGATACGCAGTATTTT,CASSQDRVDTQYF
TRBJ1-1,few,TRBD1,TRBV7-9,15,TGTGCCAGCAGCGGGTCAGGGGGCAAGGTCACTGAAGCTTTCTTT,CASSGSGGKVTEAFF
TRBJ2-1,-,TRBD2,TRBV7-3,15,TGTGCCAGCAGCCCGAGCGGGGAACCTTACAATGAGCAGTTCTTC,CASSPSGEPYNEQFF
TRBJ1-1,-,-,TRBV5-6,14,TGTGCCAGCAGCTTGGCCCCGACAGCCGTTGAAGCTTTCTTT,CASSLAPTAVEAFF
TRBJ1-5,-,-,TRBV7-2,12,TGTGCCAGCAGCTTAGATGTTCAGCCCCAGCATTTT,CASSLDVQPQHF
TRBJ2-7,few,-,TRBV10-3,13,TGTGCCATCAACCCAGGGGAGGACTACGAGCAGTACTTC,CAINPGEDYEQYF
TRBJ2-1,few,-,TRBV7-9,15,TGTGCCAGCAGCTTAGTTGAGTTAGCCTACAATGAGCAGTTCTTC,CASSLVELAYNEQFF
TRBJ2-5,-,-,TRBV19,13,TGTGCCAGTAGTAACGGTTGGAAACAGACCCAGTACTTC,CASSNGWKQTQYF
TRBJ1-5,-,TRBD1,TRBV6-2/TRBV6-3,15,TGTGCCAGCAGTTATCTCGACAGGGTGAGGCAGCCCCAGCATTTT,CASSYLDRVRQPQHF
TRBJ2-7,few,TRBD1,TRBV12-3/TRBV12-4,12,TGTGCCAGCAGTTCGGGGACAGACGAGCAGTACTTC,CASSSGTDEQYF
TRBJ2-1,-,-,TRBV5-6,15,TGTGCCAGCAGCTTGGGGCAGCGCTCCTACAATGAGCAGTTCTTC,CASSLGQRSYNEQFF
TRBJ1-4,-,-,TRBV7-8,18,TGTGCCAGCAGCTTAGAAGAATACGAGAACGAAGTTAATGAAAAACTGTTTTTT,CASSLEEYENEVNEKLFF
TRBJ2-2,-,-,TRBV12-3/TRBV12-4,15,TGTGCCAGCAGTCCTCTTGCCGGGAAGGCCGGGGAGCTGTTTTTT,CASSPLAGKAGELFF
TRBJ1-5,-,TRBD1,TRBV5-1,15,TGCGCCAGCAGCCCCGGGACAGGGGTTCTTCAGCCCCAGCATTTT,CASSPGTGVLQPQHF
TRBJ2-1,-,TRBD1,TRBV6-2/TRBV6-3,19,TGTGCCAGCAGTTACTCGAGGGACAGGCCTCAGAGCTCCTACAATGAGCAGTTCTTC,CASSYSRDRPQSSYNEQFF
TRBJ2-7,-,-,TRBV24-1,14,TGTGCCACCAGTGATTGGCCACGGGGCCACGAGCAGTACTTC,CATSDWPRGHEQYF
TRBJ2-3,few,TRBD2,TRBV29-1,12,TGCAGCGTCCAGCGGGATACAGATACGCAGTATTTT,CSVQRDTDTQYF
TRBJ1-6,-,-,TRBV9,16,TGTGCCAGCAGCGAGCGGGACTCCCCGGCCCCCTCACCCCTCCACTTT,CASSERDSPAPSPLHF
TRBJ2-3,many,TRBD2,TRBV12-3/TRBV12-4,14,TGTGCCAGCAGTCAACTAGCGAGCACAGATACGCAGTATTTT,CASSQLASTDTQYF
TRBJ2-1,-,-,TRBV7-2,13,TGTGCCAGCAGCTTAGCGCGCAGCAATGAGCAGTTCTTC,CASSLARSNEQFF
TRBJ1-2,-,TRBD1,TRBV20-1,17,TGCAGTGCTAGGCCCTCGGGACAGGGGGCCTCTAGCTATGGCTACACCTTC,CSARPSGQGASSYGYTF
TRBJ2-2,-,-,TRBV24-1,12,TGTGCCACCGCTGTACGAGCCGGGGAGCTGTTTTTT,CATAVRAGELFF
TRBJ2-3,-,TRBD2,TRBV12-3/TRBV12-4,17,TGTGCCAGCAGTTTTGAGTTGAGCGGGAGGGCCTCAGATACGCAGTATTTT,CASSFELSGRASDTQYF
TRBJ2-7,-,TRBD2,TRBV18,16,TGTGCCAGCTCATCCGGACTAGCGAGCCCAATTAACGAGCAGTACTTC,CASSSGLASPINEQYF
TRBJ2-7,-,-,TRBV7-2,15,TGTGCCAGCAGCTTAGGTCAGGGATTCTCCTACGAGCAGTACTTC,CASSLGQGFSYEQYF
TRBJ2-7,-,-,TRBV12-3/TRBV12-4,14,TGTGCCAGCAGTTTCGGACACCCGGCTCTCGAGCAGTACTTC,CASSFGHPALEQYF
TRBJ2-5,few,-,TRBV12-3/TRBV12-4,14,TGTGCCAGCAGTTGGGACTTGGGGCAAGAGACCCAGTACTTC,CASSWDLGQETQYF
TRBJ1-3,many,-,TRBV9,18,TGTGCCAGCAGCGTAGCTCAGGGGAGGCCCTTCTCTGGAAACACCATATATTTT,CASSVAQGRPFSGNTIYF
TRBJ1-1,-,TRBD1,TRBV12-3/TRBV12-4,14,TGTGCCAGCAGTACCTCGGACAGGGGGTTTGAAGCTTTCTTT,CASSTSDRGFEAFF
TRBJ2-7,-,TRBD1,TRBV3-1,15,TGTGCCAGCGCGCCGGGACAGGGGGGCTCCTACGAGCAGTACTTC,CASAPGQGGSYEQYF
TRBJ1-2,-,-,TRBV6-5,15,TGTGCCAGCAGTTACGTCGATGGCGCCAACTATGGCTACACCTTC,CASSYVDGANYGYTF
TRBJ2-3,-,TRBD2,TRBV5-1,14,TGCGCCAGCAGCTCGAGCGGGAACACAGATACGCAGTATTTT,CASSSSGNTDTQYF
TRBJ1-2,few,TRBD1,TRBV4-3,16,TGCGCCAGCAGCCAAGACCGACAGGGACCTAACTATGGCTACACCTTC,CASSQDRQGPNYGYTF
TRBJ1-5,few,-,TRBV5-5,13,TGTGCCAGCAGCCCCGACGCTACCCAGCCCCAGCATTTT,CASSPDATQPQHF
TRBJ2-3,few,TRBD2,TRBV29-1,15,TGCAGCGTTGAAGACTTAAGCGGGGGGGCAAATACGCAGTATTTT,CSVEDLSGGANTQYF
TRBJ2-2,few,TRBD2,TRBV11-3,17,TGTGCCAGCAGCCACTCACCCGGGACTAGCTCTCCCGGGGAGCTGTTTTTT,CASSHSPGTSSPGELFF
TRBJ1-2,few,TRBD1,TRBV5-1,16,TGCGCCAGCAGCCGTGGACAGGCGATATCTAACTATGGCTACACCTTC,CASSRGQAISNYGYTF
TRBJ1-1,many,-,TRBV29-1,13,TGCAGCGTTGTGCGGCAGTCGAACACTGAAGCTTTCTTT,CSVVRQSNTEAFF